One sample yielded the 17 T cell receptor beta chains listed below, sequenced in a study of STAT5B mutations in CD4+ large granular lymphocyte leukemia. Profiled with immunoSEQ multiplex PCR; TCRdb holds only in-frame clones, not every one. The profile shows more than 35,000 clones, 85% of them singletons. The sequencing sample was made of CD4+ T cells from blood buffy coats. Source of these receptors: a human donor in good health.

The V and J genes are TRBV19 and TRBJ1-2, with D unresolved. V dropped 3 bases and J dropped 8 bases, with 13 bases sitting between them. The CDR3 totals 13 residues. CDR1 and CDR2 (germline): LNHDA, SQIVND (reference sequence). In DNA form, the CDR3 reads TGTGCCAGTAGTATGGTCGGCCGGGAGGGCTACACCTTC. It translates to CASSMVGREGYTF.

This chain uses TRBV7-2 with TRBJ1-5; 9 bases are a match to TRBD1. This CDR3 is 16 amino acids long. Germline CDR1 and CDR2: SGHTA and FQGNSA. With 5 bases clipped from V and 1 base from J, the junction kept 6 bases outside the gene matches. The CDR3 DNA follows: TGTGCCAGCAGCCCGACAGGGGGTTTAAGCAATCAGCCCCAGCATTTT. Encoded protein: CASSPTGGLSNQPQHF.

The chain combines TRBV25-1 with TRBJ2-7, with TRBD1 matching 7 bases. Germline-derived CDR1 and CDR2 are MGHDK and SYGVNS. The length of the CDR3 is 15 residues. The J segment lost 2 bases and the V segment lost 2 bases, leaving 6 bases of the junction unmatched. CDR3 in amino acids: CASSEGGQAPYEQYF. The CDR3 bases are TGTGCCAGCAGTGAAGGTGGACAGGCCCCCTACGAGCAGTACTTC.

CDR3 in amino acids: CASSPRGGNTGELFF. The CDR3 coding sequence is TGCGCCAGCAGCCCCAGAGGCGGGAACACCGGGGAGCTGTTTTTT. The rearrangement uses TRBV5-1 and TRBJ2-2; no definite D call. The CDR3 length is 15 residues. The germline V gene encodes CDR1 SGHRS and CDR2 YFSETQ. V shed 4 bases and J shed 1 base, with 11 bases lying between them. Drawing the rest from reference TRBV5-1 and TRBJ2-2, the complete variable domain is KAGVTQTPRYLIKTRGQQVTLSCSPISGHRSVSWYQQTPGQGLQFLFEYFSETQRNKGNFPGRFSGRQFSNSRSEMNVSTLELGDSALYLCASSPRGGNTGELFFGEGSRLTVL.

The chain is built from TRBV6-5 and TRBJ1-1, with unresolved D. This CDR3 contains 15 residues. Per the germline V gene, CDR1 is MNHEY and CDR2 is SVGAGI. V dropped 0 bases and J dropped 3 bases, with 11 bases sitting between them. CDR3 sequence reads: CASSYSPGMDTEAFF. CDR3 nucleotides: TGTGCCAGCAGTTACTCGCCCGGCATGGACACTGAAGCTTTCTTT.

The V call is TRBV7-9, the J call TRBJ2-3, with 8 nucleotides matching TRBD2. This CDR3 region has 15 residues. CDR1 and CDR2 (germline): SEHNR, FQNEAQ (reference sequence). Germline trimming cut 4 bases from V and 0 bases from J; bases unmatched to any gene: 3. CDR3 sequence (DNA): TGTGCCAGCAGCTCTAGCGGGCTTAGCACAGATACGCAGTATTTT. Amino acid sequence: CASSSSGLSTDTQYF.

This clone was observed a single time. This chain uses TRBV28 with TRBJ2-3; the D gene is possibly TRBD2 (6 bases). CDR3 size: 12 residues. The V end lost 8 bases, the J end lost 0 bases, and 6 bases lay between the germline ends. Germline V gives CDR1 MDHEN, CDR2 SYDVKM. CDR3 DNA sequence: TGTGCCAGCGGGGGGAGCACAGATACGCAGTATTTT. Amino acids: CASGGSTDTQYF.

The CDR3 DNA is TGTGCCAGCTCACCGGATCTTAGGAACACTGAAGCTTTCTTT. Amino acid sequence: CASSPDLRNTEAFF. The chain couples TRBV18 to TRBJ1-1; D is unresolved. Germline loops: CDR1 KGHSH, CDR2 LQKENI. Trimming took 3 bases from V and 1 from J, leaving 9 bases between them. This CDR3 has 14 residues.

CDR3 coding DNA: TGTGCCAGCAGTCCCGGGGCCATATCGTACACTAACTATGGCTACACCTTC. Translation gives CASSPGAISYTNYGYTF. The chain carries TRBV28 and TRBJ1-2; D is possibly TRBD1 (5 bases). The CDR3 totals 17 residues. The ends were cut back, 5 bases at V and 0 bases at J, with 19 bases in the middle. Germline CDR1 MDHEN, CDR2 SYDVKM.

This clone was detected only a few times. The chain uses TRBV5-6 and TRBJ2-5; TRBD1 or TRBD2 may be the D gene (5 bases each). The CDR3 sequence is 15 residues long. Trimming left V 4 bases short and J 4 bases short, with 17 bases between. Germline CDR1 SGHDT, CDR2 YYEEEE. DNA for the CDR3: TGTGCCAGCAGCGGAGTGTTGGGTGGGGGAGAGACCCAGTACTTC. Its protein is CASSGVLGGGETQYF.

The rearrangement links TRBV5-7 to TRBJ2-5; D is unresolved. TRBV5-7 is an ORF, and what it does is uncertain. The CDR3 spans 13 residues. Deletions cut 3 bases from V and 2 bases from J, with 8 bases between. The CDR3: CASSCEDQETQYF. In DNA form, the CDR3 reads TGTGCCAGCAGCTGCGAAGATCAAGAGACCCAGTACTTC.

The chain has TRBV5-1 and TRBJ2-3, with TRBD1 matching over 8 bases. V shed 6 bases and J 7 bases; nucleotides not matched to a gene: 10. There are 14 residues in the CDR3. Germline CDR1 reads SGHRS; CDR2 reads YFSETQ. CDR3 nucleotides: TGCGCCAGCAAGAAGGGACAGGAGGTTAATACGCAGTATTTT. Its translation: CASKKGQEVNTQYF.

The chain carries TRBV7-3 and TRBJ2-2; D is ambiguous. V lost 4 bases and J 4 bases, leaving 7 bases between the germline ends. The CDR3 length is 13 residues. The germline gives CDR1 SGHTA, CDR2 FQGTGA. Here the CDR3 DNA reads TGTGCCAGCAGCTCGGGCCGCACCGGGGAGCTGTTTTTT. Protein: CASSSGRTGELFF.

This sequence joins TRBV10-1 and TRBJ2-2; the D call may be TRBD1 or TRBD2 (5 bases each). Trimming took off 3 bases at V and 4 bases at J, with 12 bases between the two ends. This CDR3 has 15 residues. Germline V lookup: CDR1 WNHNN, CDR2 SYGVQD (reference sequence). The CDR3 bases are TGCGCCAGCAGTGATCCCGGGGCGGGCACCGGGGAGCTGTTTTTT. It specifies CASSDPGAGTGELFF.

V gene TRBV10-3 combines with J gene TRBJ1-1; TRBD1 matches at 8 bases. CDR1 is ENHRY and CDR2 is SYGVKD in the germline V gene. V lost 4 bases to trimming and J lost 6 bases; unmatched junction nucleotides: 10. The CDR3 has 15 amino acids. In nucleotides, the CDR3 is TGTGCCATCAGTGGCACAGGGGGGCGTTCGGCTGAAGCTTTCTTT. Protein product: CAISGTGGRSAEAFF.

The genes are TRBV4-2 and TRBJ2-7; D perhaps matches TRBD2 (5 bases). The length of the CDR3 is 15 residues. Germline values: CDR1 LGHNA, CDR2 YNFKEQ. Deletions cut 0 bases from V and 7 bases from J, with 16 bases between. CDR3 sequence: CASSQDWSGPVEQYF. CDR3 DNA sequence: TGTGCCAGCAGCCAAGACTGGAGCGGACCTGTTGAGCAGTACTTC.

This rearrangement joins TRBV4-2 to TRBJ2-2; 11 bases align to TRBD2. The CDR3 contains 16 residues. The V and J ends lost 3 bases and 3 bases, in that order; junction bases with no gene match: 3. Germline V gives CDR1 LGHNA, CDR2 YNFKEQ. Here the CDR3 DNA reads TGTGCCAGCAGCCAGGGGACTAGCGGCTACACCGGGGAGCTGTTTTTT. Protein: CASSQGTSGYTGELFF.